A single T cell receptor beta chain is shown here with its context. Using a J-beta primer mix together with a sample-barcoded 5' primer, a second PCR was run for about 6 to 11 cycles. MiXCR, applied by TCRdb to the 5' RACE reads, yields one record per CDR3 protein. Of 1.5 million to 2 million distinct CDR3 sequences in the sample, about 39% were seen once. The data were taken from a study of blood T cells in healthy people across ages. V was cut by 5 bases and J by 4 bases, with 12 bases left in between. The CDR3 is 13 amino acids. Germline loops: CDR1 SEHNR, CDR2 FQNEAQ (reference sequence). The receptor was isolated from a human donor in good health. The sequencing input was blood. The J gene is TRBJ2-7, the V gene TRBV7-9; D might be TRBD1 or TRBD2, each matching 6 bases. CDR3 amino acids: CASSPEGTYEQYF. The CDR3 nucleotides are TGTGCCAGCAGCCCGGAGGGGACATACGAGCAGTACTTC.